The entry below gives a single T cell receptor beta chain sequence along with its context. What it binds is not known. The V gene's germline CDR1 is SGHDT and CDR2 YYEEEE. The CDR3 contains 12 residues. V lost 3 bases and J lost 8, with 11 bases in between. This record comes from a study of shared clonotypes between healthy human individuals. Regarding the study as a whole: With several donors compared, 4% to 5.5% of naive CD4 clonotypes were shared.

The naive CD8 fraction comprised CD45RO-negative cells positively selected for CCR7 and excluded terminally differentiated effector memory CD45RA+ cells. Investigators spread the genomic DNA of each subset evenly over several immunoSEQ plates. Sequencing was performed with immunoSEQ multiplex PCR; in TCRdb, only in-frame clones are kept and a portion is missing. The sample gives about 580,000 clones, roughly 98% of which show up once; 0.25% to 0.35% is in the top ten. Sequences were obtained from naive CD8+ T cells sorted from blood. V and J are TRBV5-6 and TRBJ1-1; D possibly corresponds to TRBD1 (6 bases). The sequence derives from a man between 25 and 39 years old in good health. The CDR3 nucleotides read TGTGCCAGCAGCTATGGGACAAAAGAAGCTTTCTTT. Its protein product is CASSYGTKEAFF.